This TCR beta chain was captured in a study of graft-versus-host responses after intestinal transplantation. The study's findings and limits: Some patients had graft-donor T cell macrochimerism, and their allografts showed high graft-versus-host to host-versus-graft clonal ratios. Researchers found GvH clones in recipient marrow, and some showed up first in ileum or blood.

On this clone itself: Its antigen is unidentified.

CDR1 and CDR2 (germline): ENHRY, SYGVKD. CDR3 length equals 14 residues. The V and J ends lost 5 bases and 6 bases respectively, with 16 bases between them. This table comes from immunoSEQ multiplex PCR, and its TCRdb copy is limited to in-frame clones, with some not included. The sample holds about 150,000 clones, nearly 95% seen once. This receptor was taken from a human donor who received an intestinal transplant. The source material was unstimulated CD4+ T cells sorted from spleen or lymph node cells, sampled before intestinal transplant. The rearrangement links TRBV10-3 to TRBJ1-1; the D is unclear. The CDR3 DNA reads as TGTGCCATCAGTTCCGAGGCCCCGACCGCTGAAGCTTTCTTT. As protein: CAISSEAPTAEAFF.